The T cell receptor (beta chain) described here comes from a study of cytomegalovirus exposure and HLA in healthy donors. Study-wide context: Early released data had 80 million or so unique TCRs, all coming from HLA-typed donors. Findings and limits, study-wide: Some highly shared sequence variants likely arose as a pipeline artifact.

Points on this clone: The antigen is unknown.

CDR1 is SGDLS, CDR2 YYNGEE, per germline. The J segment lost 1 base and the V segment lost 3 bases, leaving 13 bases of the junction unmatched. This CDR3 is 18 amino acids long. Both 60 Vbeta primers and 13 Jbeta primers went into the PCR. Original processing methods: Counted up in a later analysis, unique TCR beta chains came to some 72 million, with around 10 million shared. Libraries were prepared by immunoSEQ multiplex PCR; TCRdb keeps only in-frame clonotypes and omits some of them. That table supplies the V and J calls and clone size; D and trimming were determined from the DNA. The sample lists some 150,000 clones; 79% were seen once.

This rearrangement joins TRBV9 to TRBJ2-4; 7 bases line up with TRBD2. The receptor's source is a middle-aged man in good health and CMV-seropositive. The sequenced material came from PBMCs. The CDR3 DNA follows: TGTGCCAGCAGCGCCGGGATGAGGGAGGGTAGCGCCAAAAACATTCAGTACTTC. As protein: CASSAGMREGSAKNIQYF.